This T cell receptor beta chain was profiled in a study of cytomegalovirus exposure and HLA in healthy donors. For the study at large: Samples from HLA-typed donors yielded approximately 88 million unique TCRs in an early data release.

Primers for the PCR totalled 60 Vbeta and 13 Jbeta. Method: immunoSEQ multiplex PCR; TCRdb's copy keeps in-frame clones and lacks some. The sample gives tens of thousands of clones, 55% to 70% of which show up once; over 2.5% is in the top ten. Study-level findings and limits: Analysis performed later found more than 15,000 TCR beta sequences associated with HLA alleles at 0.05 false discovery rate. An analysis done earlier found most TCR beta V segments productive about 90% or about 30% of the time.

Germline CDR1 and CDR2: MNHNY and SVGAGI (reference sequence). Trimming took off 0 bases at V and 6 bases at J, with 8 bases between the two ends. The length of the CDR3 is 13 residues. A remark on this clone: Antigen specificity is unknown.

The sequenced sample consisted of PBMCs. J is TRBJ1-1 and V is TRBV6-6, with no clear D. The TCR sequence derives from a woman in her 50s in good health and CMV-seronegative. CDR3 nucleotide sequence: TGTGCCAGCAGTTACTCGCCGGGATCTGAAGCTTTCTTT. This encodes CASSYSPGSEAFF.